This T cell receptor (beta chain) was found in a study of technical replicates of blood from a few donors. Trimming cost V 0 bases and J 6 bases, with 11 bases left between them. CDR1 is MGHRA and CDR2 is YSYEKL in the germline V gene. The CDR3 runs 14 residues. Only in-frame clones appear in the TCRdb table, and some are missing; sequencing was by immunoSEQ multiplex PCR. The data hold some 82,000 clones, with around 94% observed a single time. This TCR was recovered from a human donor in good health. The V call is TRBV4-1, the J call TRBJ1-2; D is possibly TRBD1 (6 bases). Specimen: T cells isolated from PBMCs. This chain's CDR3 is CASSQEHREDGYTF. The CDR3 coding sequence is TGCGCCAGCAGCCAAGAGCACAGGGAAGATGGCTACACCTTC.